Listed below are T cell receptor beta chains from one sample, sequenced in a study of cytomegalovirus exposure and HLA in healthy donors. TCRdb keeps only in-frame clones here, not all; method: immunoSEQ multiplex PCR. This sample has over 70,000 clones, with more than 75% found just once. Sequencing used PBMCs. The receptors originated from a woman aged 50 to 60 in good health and CMV-seropositive. CDR3s include the opening cysteine and the closing phenylalanine or tryptophan. A D gene is named only where the DNA matches it firmly. Clone sizes are given selectively: once, few, many, or a class where the clone is expanded.

DNA: TGTGCCAGCAGTGGAACACTAGCGGGAGAGCTCACCGGGGAGCTGTTTTTT
CDR3: CASSGTLAGELTGELFF
J: TRBJ2-2
D: TRBD2
V: TRBV2
size: once

DNA: TGTGCCAGCAGCTTAGTAGCCTCGGGGCAGTTCTTC
CDR3: CASSLVASGQFF
J: TRBJ2-1
D: NA
V: TRBV7-2
size: NA

DNA: TGCGCCAGCAGCTTGTTGGGGGCGCACGGGGAGACCCAGTACTTC
CDR3: CASSLLGAHGETQYF
J: TRBJ2-5
D: NA
V: TRBV5-1
size: NA

DNA: TGTGCCAGCAGCTTCCGGGACAGGGATTACTCTAACTATGGCTACACCTTC
CDR3: CASSFRDRDYSNYGYTF
J: TRBJ1-2
D: TRBD1
V: TRBV5-6
size: NA

DNA: TGTGCCTCGCGACTAGCGGGTGACACCGGGGAGCTGTTTTTT
CDR3: CASRLAGDTGELFF
J: TRBJ2-2
D: TRBD2
V: TRBV10-3
size: NA

DNA: TGCGCCAGCAGCCTAAGACAGGGGGCGCTGAATGAGCAGTTCTTC
CDR3: CASSLRQGALNEQFF
J: TRBJ2-1
D: TRBD1
V: TRBV4-1
size: NA

DNA: TGTGCCAGCAGTCCCCCAGGGTCACGGAACATTCAGTACTTC
CDR3: CASSPPGSRNIQYF
J: TRBJ2-4
D: NA
V: TRBV6-1
size: NA

DNA: TGTGCCAGCAGTGAAGATTCTGGACTAGCGGGTAATGAGCAGTTCTTC
CDR3: CASSEDSGLAGNEQFF
J: TRBJ2-1
D: TRBD2
V: TRBV2
size: few

DNA: TGCGCCAGCAGCTCCGAACAGGGGATCTATGGCTACACCTTC
CDR3: CASSSEQGIYGYTF
J: TRBJ1-2
D: TRBD1
V: TRBV5-1
size: NA

DNA: TGTGCCAGCTCACCCTATAGCGGGGGGGCCTACAATGAGCAGTTCTTC
CDR3: CASSPYSGGAYNEQFF
J: TRBJ2-1
D: TRBD2
V: TRBV18
size: NA

DNA: TGCGCCAGCAGCTCACAGGGTAGGCAAGAGACCCAGTACTTC
CDR3: CASSSQGRQETQYF
J: TRBJ2-5
D: NA
V: TRBV5-1
size: NA

DNA: TGTGCCATCAGTTCCACAGCTAGCACAGATACGCAGTATTTT
CDR3: CAISSTASTDTQYF
J: TRBJ2-3
D: NA
V: TRBV10-3
size: NA

DNA: TGCGCCAGCAGTAGCGGAGCGTCCTACAATGAGCAGTTCTTC
CDR3: CASSSGASYNEQFF
J: TRBJ2-1
D: NA
V: TRBV5-1
size: NA

DNA: TGTGCCAGCAGTTTGGGGGGGGCGGGAGATACGCAGTATTTT
CDR3: CASSLGGAGDTQYF
J: TRBJ2-3
D: NA
V: TRBV6-4
size: NA

DNA: TGTGCCATCAGTGAAGGACTAGCGGGTATAGGTGAGCAGTTCTTC
CDR3: CAISEGLAGIGEQFF
J: TRBJ2-1
D: TRBD2
V: TRBV10-3
size: NA

DNA: TGTGCCAGTAGTATACCCGGACAGAGGGACAACTATGGCTACACCTTC
CDR3: CASSIPGQRDNYGYTF
J: TRBJ1-2
D: NA
V: TRBV19
size: NA

DNA: TGTGCCAGCAGCTTCGGGACAGCGAACACCGGGGAGCTGTTTTTT
CDR3: CASSFGTANTGELFF
J: TRBJ2-2
D: TRBD1
V: TRBV7-6
size: NA

DNA: TGTGCCAGCAGCGCAACCGGGACAGGGAAGGCCTACGAGCAGTACTTC
CDR3: CASSATGTGKAYEQYF
J: TRBJ2-7
D: TRBD1
V: TRBV7-9
size: NA

DNA: TGCGCCAGCAGCTACTCAGGTAGCGGGGGATCTAGCACAGATACGCAGTATTTT
CDR3: CASSYSGSGGSSTDTQYF
J: TRBJ2-3
D: TRBD2
V: TRBV5-1
size: NA

DNA: TGCGCCAGCAGTGAGGGGGGCGGGAACACTGAAGCTTTCTTT
CDR3: CASSEGGGNTEAFF
J: TRBJ1-1
D: NA
V: TRBV10-2
size: NA

DNA: TGTGCCAGCAGACCCAGGACAGGGGGCGGGGAGACCCAGTACTTC
CDR3: CASRPRTGGGETQYF
J: TRBJ2-5
D: TRBD1
V: TRBV7-9
size: NA

DNA: TGTGCCAGCAGTTTCCACCGCCGGGACTTAGAGACCCAGTACTTC
CDR3: CASSFHRRDLETQYF
J: TRBJ2-5
D: NA
V: TRBV6-6
size: NA

DNA: TGTGCCAGCAGCCCCCGAGGACGGACTAGCGGGATCAATGAGCAGTTCTTC
CDR3: CASSPRGRTSGINEQFF
J: TRBJ2-1
D: TRBD2
V: TRBV9
size: NA

DNA: TGTGCCAGCAGTTTACAACCGGGACTAGCGGGGGAGATTAGCGCAGATACGCAGTATTTT
CDR3: CASSLQPGLAGEISADTQYF
J: TRBJ2-3
D: TRBD2
V: TRBV27
size: NA

DNA: TGCAGCGTTGACACCCCGGACAGAATCCATGGCTACACCTTC
CDR3: CSVDTPDRIHGYTF
J: TRBJ1-2
D: NA
V: TRBV29-1
size: NA

DNA: TGTGCCAGCGAGTCGAACACTGAAGCTTTCTTT
CDR3: CASESNTEAFF
J: TRBJ1-1
D: NA
V: TRBV6-5
size: NA

DNA: TGTGCCAGCAGCGGGGGACAGGAACGGGCCTATGGCTACACCTTC
CDR3: CASSGGQERAYGYTF
J: TRBJ1-2
D: TRBD1
V: TRBV5-4
size: once

DNA: TGTGCCAGCAGCTTATTTCTAGCGGGAGTCGGGTATGAGCAGTTCTTC
CDR3: CASSLFLAGVGYEQFF
J: TRBJ2-1
D: TRBD2
V: TRBV11-2
size: NA

DNA: TGTGCCAGCAGCCCAGGGACAGGGTCCGGCAATCAGCCCCAGCATTTT
CDR3: CASSPGTGSGNQPQHF
J: TRBJ1-5
D: TRBD1
V: TRBV6-4
size: NA

DNA: TGTGCCAGCAGCTTGGGACTAACAAGGTCCAATGAGCAGTTCTTC
CDR3: CASSLGLTRSNEQFF
J: TRBJ2-1
D: NA
V: TRBV5-8
size: NA

DNA: TGTGCCAGCACCCTCCCGCAGGACAGGGGCCAACCCACGAACACTGAAGCTTTCTTT
CDR3: CASTLPQDRGQPTNTEAFF
J: TRBJ1-1
D: TRBD1
V: TRBV2
size: NA

DNA: TGTGCCAGCTCACCCAGGGACAGCCACAATGAGCAGTTCTTC
CDR3: CASSPRDSHNEQFF
J: TRBJ2-1
D: TRBD1
V: TRBV18
size: NA